A single sample is the source of the 10 T cell receptor beta chains below, sequenced in a study of blood T cell repertoires in COVID-19. TCRdb's table, derived via immunoSEQ multiplex PCR, lists solely in-frame clones and lacks some. The data contain approximately 350,000 clones, less than 90% of them singletons. Sequencing was carried out using PBMCs or T cells enriched from blood (not recorded which). Source of these receptors: a woman aged 25 to 39 who had recovered from COVID-19.

This chain links TRBV28 with TRBJ1-3; 7 nucleotides match TRBD1. The CDR3 runs to 15 residues. Trimming took 5 bases from V and 0 from J; bases not matched to a gene: 4. Germline values: CDR1 MDHEN, CDR2 SYDVKM. CDR3 DNA: TGTGCCAGCAGTCCGGGACAGCACTCTGGAAACACCATATATTTT. Translation gives CASSPGQHSGNTIYF.

This chain links TRBV5-1 with TRBJ2-2; 10 nucleotides line up with TRBD1. The ends lost 3 bases at V and 7 bases at J; junction bases unmatched: 9. Looked up from germline, CDR1 is SGHRS and CDR2 is YFSETQ. This CDR3 spans 16 amino acids. Here the CDR3 DNA reads TGCGCCAGCAGCTCCTTGGGACAGGGGAACGTCGGGGAGCTGTTTTTT. It translates to CASSSLGQGNVGELFF. Based on the CDR3 plus reference TRBV5-1 and TRBJ2-2, the full variable domain is KAGVTQTPRYLIKTRGQQVTLSCSPISGHRSVSWYQQTPGQGLQFLFEYFSETQRNKGNFPGRFSGRQFSNSRSEMNVSTLELGDSALYLCASSSLGQGNVGELFFGEGSRLTVL.

The chain carries TRBV19 and TRBJ1-2; maybe TRBD1 (5 bases). The V gene's germline CDR1 is LNHDA and CDR2 SQIVND (reference sequence). The CDR3 contains 13 residues. V was cut by 3 bases and J by 4 bases, with 9 bases left in between. CDR3 nucleotides: TGTGCCAGTAGTATCCCAGGGCCCTATGGCTACACCTTC. It yields the protein CASSIPGPYGYTF.

This rearrangement joins TRBV9 to TRBJ2-7, with TRBD2 identical over 10 bases. The CDR3 sequence is 14 residues long. CDR1 SGDLS and CDR2 YYNGEE come from the germline V gene. Trimming cost V 0 bases and J 6 bases; bases outside gene matches: 3. The CDR3 sequence is CASSVGAGGPEQYF. The CDR3 coding sequence is TGTGCCAGCAGCGTAGGAGCGGGAGGGCCCGAGCAGTACTTC.

The chain couples TRBV27 to TRBJ2-3; possible D gene TRBD2, 6 bases. Germline CDR1 is MNHEY and CDR2 is SMNVEV (reference sequence). The CDR3 has 14 amino acids. V dropped 0 bases and J dropped 6 bases, with 10 bases sitting between them. The CDR3 coding sequence is TGTGCCAGCAGTTTATCCCCGGAGGGGGATACGCAGTATTTT. Its protein is CASSLSPEGDTQYF.

The chain uses TRBV2 and TRBJ1-1, with D uncertain. Trimming removed 7 bases from V and 2 bases from J, with 8 bases in between. Germline CDR1 reads SNHLY; CDR2 reads FYNNEI. The CDR3 covers 12 residues. This chain's CDR3 is CASKPGNTEAFF. CDR3 nucleotides: TGTGCCAGCAAGCCGGGTAACACTGAAGCTTTCTTT.

The rearrangement joins TRBV7-8 to TRBJ2-7, with TRBD1 matching 8 bases. The V and J ends lost 5 bases and 3 bases, in that order; junction bases with no gene match: 9. The CDR3 is 15 amino acids. Germline loops: CDR1 SGHVS, CDR2 FQNEAQ. CDR3: CASSKQGGPFYEQYF. In nucleotides, the CDR3 is TGTGCCAGCAGCAAACAGGGGGGACCCTTCTACGAGCAGTACTTC.

The chain uses TRBV5-6 and TRBJ1-5, with a possible D match to TRBD1 (5 bases). The V gene's germline CDR1 is SGHDT and CDR2 YYEEEE. V was shortened by 3 bases and J by 4 bases, with 8 bases between the two germline ends. This CDR3 is 13 amino acids long. CDR3 sequence: CASSSNRNQPQHF. In DNA form, the CDR3 reads TGTGCCAGCAGCTCCAACAGGAATCAGCCCCAGCATTTT.

With regard to this clone: Distinct nucleotide sequences in the sample also encode this CDR3. The rearrangement links TRBV2 to TRBJ2-1; 8 bases are a match to TRBD2. V lost 7 bases, J lost 4 bases, and 3 bases stayed unmatched. The germline V gene has CDR1 SNHLY and CDR2 FYNNEI. The CDR3 length is 13 residues. CDR3 sequence (DNA): TGTGCCAGCACGCCGGGGGGGTACAATGAGCAGTTCTTC. Amino acids: CASTPGGYNEQFF.

V gene TRBV28 combines with J gene TRBJ2-3, with 8 bases fitting TRBD2. V lost 2 bases, J lost 4 bases, and 11 bases stayed unmatched. Per the germline V gene, CDR1 is MDHEN and CDR2 is SYDVKM. CDR3 size: 17 residues. CDR3: CASSLGVEREIPDTQYF. The CDR3 DNA reads as TGTGCCAGCAGTTTAGGGGTGGAGCGGGAGATCCCAGATACGCAGTATTTT.